The T cell receptor beta chain under discussion was sequenced for a study of radiation and T cells in renal cell carcinoma. Whole-study findings and limits: From baseline, blood top tumor clonotypes peaked at 2 weeks post-radiation.

Time point meaning: blood 2 weeks post-SBRT. As to treatment: 15 Gy SBRT to primary tumor, nephrectomy 4 weeks later. Assay: immunoSEQ multiplex PCR; the TCRdb copy retains only in-frame clones and omits some. The repertoire includes some 76,000 clones, around 76% of them detected once, and 5.8% sits in the top ten. Trimming pared 7 bases from V and 5 bases from J, leaving 18 bases between. CDR3 length: 14 amino acids. Germline V gives CDR1 SGHNT, CDR2 YYREEE (reference sequence). This clone was seen only once. Its antigen remains unidentified. The TCR sequence derives from a man aged 60 to 69 with renal cell carcinoma. This sequence joins TRBV5-4 and TRBJ2-5; D may be TRBD1 (6 bases). Sequenced material: blood, taken from a patient whose treatment included radiotherapy and nephrectomy. The CDR3 DNA reads as TGTGCCAGCGCCCAAGAGGGGGTATGGGAGACCCAGTACTTC. It codes for CASAQEGVWETQYF.